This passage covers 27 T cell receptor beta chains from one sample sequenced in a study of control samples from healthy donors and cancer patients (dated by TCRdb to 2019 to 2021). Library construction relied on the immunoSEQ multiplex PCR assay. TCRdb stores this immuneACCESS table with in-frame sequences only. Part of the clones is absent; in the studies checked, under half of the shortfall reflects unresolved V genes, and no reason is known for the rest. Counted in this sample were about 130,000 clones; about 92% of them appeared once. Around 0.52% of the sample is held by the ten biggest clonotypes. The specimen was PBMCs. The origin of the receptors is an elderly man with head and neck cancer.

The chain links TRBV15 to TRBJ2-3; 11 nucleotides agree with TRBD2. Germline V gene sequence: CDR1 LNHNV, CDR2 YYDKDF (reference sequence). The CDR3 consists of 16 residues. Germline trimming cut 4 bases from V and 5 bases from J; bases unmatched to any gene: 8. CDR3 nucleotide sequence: TGTGCCACCAGCAACCCTAGCGGGGGGCCCGTAGATACGCAGTATTTT. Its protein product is CATSNPSGGPVDTQYF.

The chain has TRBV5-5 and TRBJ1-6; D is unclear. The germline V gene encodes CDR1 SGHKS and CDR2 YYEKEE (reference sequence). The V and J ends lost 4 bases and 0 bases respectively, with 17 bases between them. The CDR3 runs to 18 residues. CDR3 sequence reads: CASSLREPTGSYNSPLHF. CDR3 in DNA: TGTGCCAGCAGCCTACGGGAACCCACGGGCTCCTATAATTCACCCCTCCACTTT.

This CDR3 is CASSPRRQTHSSYNEQFF. CDR3 nucleotides: TGTGCCAGCAGCCCCCGTCGCCAGACCCATTCATCCTACAATGAGCAGTTCTTC. The genes are TRBV21-1 and TRBJ2-1. TRBV21-1 is given as a pseudogene. This CDR3 is built from 18 residues.

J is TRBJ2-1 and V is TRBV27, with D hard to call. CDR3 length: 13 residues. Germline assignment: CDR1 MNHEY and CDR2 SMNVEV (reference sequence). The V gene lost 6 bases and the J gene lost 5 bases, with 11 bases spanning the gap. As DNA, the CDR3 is TGTGCCAGCAGGAAACCTTTGCACAATGAGCAGTTCTTC. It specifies CASRKPLHNEQFF.

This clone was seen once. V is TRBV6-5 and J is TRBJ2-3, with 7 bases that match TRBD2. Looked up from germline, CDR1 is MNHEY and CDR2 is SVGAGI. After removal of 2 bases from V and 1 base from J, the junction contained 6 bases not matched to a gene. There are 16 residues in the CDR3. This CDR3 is CASSYLSSGRTDTQYF. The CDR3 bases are TGTGCCAGCAGTTACCTTTCTAGCGGACGCACAGATACGCAGTATTTT.

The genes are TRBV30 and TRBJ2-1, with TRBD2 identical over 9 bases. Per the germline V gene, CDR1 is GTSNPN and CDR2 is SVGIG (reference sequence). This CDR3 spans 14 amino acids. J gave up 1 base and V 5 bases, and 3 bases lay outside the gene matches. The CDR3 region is CAWVTSGSYNEQFF. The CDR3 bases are TGTGCCTGGGTTACTAGCGGGTCCTACAATGAGCAGTTCTTC. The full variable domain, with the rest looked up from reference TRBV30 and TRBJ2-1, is SQTIHQWPATLVQPVGSPLSLECTVEGTSNPNLYWYRQAAGRGLQLLFYSVGIGQISSEVPQNLSASRPQDRQFILSSKKLLLSDSGFYLCAWVTSGSYNEQFFGPGTRLTVL.

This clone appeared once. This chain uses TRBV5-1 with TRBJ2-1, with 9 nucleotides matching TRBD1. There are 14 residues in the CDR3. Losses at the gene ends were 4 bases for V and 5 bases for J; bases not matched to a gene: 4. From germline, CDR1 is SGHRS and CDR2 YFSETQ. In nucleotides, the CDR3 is TGCGCCAGCAGCATACAGGGGGCTGACAATGAGCAGTTCTTC. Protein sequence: CASSIQGADNEQFF.

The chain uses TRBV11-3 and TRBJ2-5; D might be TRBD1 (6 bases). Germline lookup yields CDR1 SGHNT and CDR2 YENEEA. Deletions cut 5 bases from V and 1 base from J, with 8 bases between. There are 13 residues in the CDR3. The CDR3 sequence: CASSRTAQETQYF. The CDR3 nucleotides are TGTGCCAGCAGCCGGACAGCCCAAGAGACCCAGTACTTC.

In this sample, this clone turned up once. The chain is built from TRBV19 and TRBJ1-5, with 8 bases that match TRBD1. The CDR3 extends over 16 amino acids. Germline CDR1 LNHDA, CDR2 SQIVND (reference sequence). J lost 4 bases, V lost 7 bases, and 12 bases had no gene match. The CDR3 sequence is CASTFSDRVRNQPQHF. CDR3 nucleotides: TGTGCCAGTACCTTCTCGGACAGGGTAAGGAATCAGCCCCAGCATTTT.

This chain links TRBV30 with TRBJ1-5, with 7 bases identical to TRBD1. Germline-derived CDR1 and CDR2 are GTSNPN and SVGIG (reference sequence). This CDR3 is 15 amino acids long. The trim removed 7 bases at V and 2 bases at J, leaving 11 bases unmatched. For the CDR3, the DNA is TGTGCCTTATCGGACAGGCCGGGGGGCAATCAGCCCCAGCATTTT. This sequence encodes CALSDRPGGNQPQHF.

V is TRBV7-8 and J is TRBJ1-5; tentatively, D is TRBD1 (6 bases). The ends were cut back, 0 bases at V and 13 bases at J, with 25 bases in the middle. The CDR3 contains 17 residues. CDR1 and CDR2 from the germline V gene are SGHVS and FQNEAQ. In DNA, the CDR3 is TGTGCCAGCAGCTTAGCGTTAACGGGACACCAGTCCCCTAAACAGCATTTT. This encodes CASSLALTGHQSPKQHF.

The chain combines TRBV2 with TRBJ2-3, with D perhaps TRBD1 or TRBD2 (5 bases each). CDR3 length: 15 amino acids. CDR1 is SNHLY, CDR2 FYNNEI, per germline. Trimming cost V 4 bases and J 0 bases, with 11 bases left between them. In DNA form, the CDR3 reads TGTGCCAGCAGTGTTGGGGGATATAGCACAGATACGCAGTATTTT. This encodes CASSVGGYSTDTQYF.

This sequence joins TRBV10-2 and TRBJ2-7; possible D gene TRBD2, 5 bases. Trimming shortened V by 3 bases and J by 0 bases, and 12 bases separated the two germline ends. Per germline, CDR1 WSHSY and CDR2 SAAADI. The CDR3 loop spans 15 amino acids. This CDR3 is CASSDRRVSSYEQYF. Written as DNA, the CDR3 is TGCGCCAGCAGTGACCGGCGGGTTAGCTCCTACGAGCAGTACTTC.

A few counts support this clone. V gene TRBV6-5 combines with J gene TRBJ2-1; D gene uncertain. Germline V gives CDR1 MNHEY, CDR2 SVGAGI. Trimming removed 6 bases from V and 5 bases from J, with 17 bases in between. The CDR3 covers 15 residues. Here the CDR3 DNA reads TGTGCCAGCAGGGATCTCAGGACGGAGAACAATGAGCAGTTCTTC. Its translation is CASRDLRTENNEQFF.

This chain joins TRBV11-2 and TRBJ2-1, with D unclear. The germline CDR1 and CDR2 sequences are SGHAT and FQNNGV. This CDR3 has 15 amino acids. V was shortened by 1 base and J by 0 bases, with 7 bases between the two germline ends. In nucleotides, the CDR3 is TGTGCCAGCAGCTTAGTAGCCTACTCCTACAATGAGCAGTTCTTC. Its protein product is CASSLVAYSYNEQFF.

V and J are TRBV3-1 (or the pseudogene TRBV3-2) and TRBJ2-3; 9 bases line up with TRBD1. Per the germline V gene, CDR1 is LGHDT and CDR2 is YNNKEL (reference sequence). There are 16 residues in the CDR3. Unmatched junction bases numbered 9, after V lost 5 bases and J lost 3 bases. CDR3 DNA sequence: TGTGCCAGCAGCTACCCCGGGACAGGGAGGACAGATACGCAGTATTTT. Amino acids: CASSYPGTGRTDTQYF.

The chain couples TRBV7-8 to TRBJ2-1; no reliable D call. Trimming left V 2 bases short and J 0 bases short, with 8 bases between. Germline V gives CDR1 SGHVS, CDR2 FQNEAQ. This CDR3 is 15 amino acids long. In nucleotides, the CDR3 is TGTGCCAGCAGCTTACGGGCTTACTCCTACAATGAGCAGTTCTTC. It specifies CASSLRAYSYNEQFF.

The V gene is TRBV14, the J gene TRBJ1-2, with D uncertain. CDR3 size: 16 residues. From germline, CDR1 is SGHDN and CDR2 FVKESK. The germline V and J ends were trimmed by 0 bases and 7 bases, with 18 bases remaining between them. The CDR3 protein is CASSQDSSLLTGGYTF. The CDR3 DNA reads TGTGCCAGCAGCCAAGATTCTAGCCTACTAACCGGTGGCTACACCTTC.

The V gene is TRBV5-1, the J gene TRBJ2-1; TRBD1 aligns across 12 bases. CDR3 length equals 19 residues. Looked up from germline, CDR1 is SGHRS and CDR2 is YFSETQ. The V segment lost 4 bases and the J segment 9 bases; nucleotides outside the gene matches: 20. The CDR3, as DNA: TGCGCCAGCAGCCGAGCCCCCAATCCCGGGACAGGGGGCGGGGGTGAGCAGTTCTTC. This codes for CASSRAPNPGTGGGGEQFF.

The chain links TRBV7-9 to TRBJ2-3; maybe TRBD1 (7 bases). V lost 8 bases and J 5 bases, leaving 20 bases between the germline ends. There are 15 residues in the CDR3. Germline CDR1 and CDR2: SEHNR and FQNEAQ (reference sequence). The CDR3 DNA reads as TGTGCCAGCGTGGGTGAGGCAGGGGGAGGAGATACGCAGTATTTT. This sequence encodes CASVGEAGGGDTQYF.

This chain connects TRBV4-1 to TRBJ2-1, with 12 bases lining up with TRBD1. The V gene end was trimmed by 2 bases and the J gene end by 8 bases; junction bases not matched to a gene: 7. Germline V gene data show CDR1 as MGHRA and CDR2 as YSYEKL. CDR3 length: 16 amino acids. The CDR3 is CASSQKGQGAQDEQFF. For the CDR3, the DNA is TGCGCCAGCAGCCAAAAGGGACAGGGGGCGCAGGATGAGCAGTTCTTC.

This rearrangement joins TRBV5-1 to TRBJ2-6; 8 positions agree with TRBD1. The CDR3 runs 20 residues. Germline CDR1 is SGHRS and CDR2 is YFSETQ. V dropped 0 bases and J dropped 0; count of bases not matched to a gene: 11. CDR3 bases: TGCGCCAGCAGCTTGGAGGGGGTCGGACAGGGATTCTCTGGGGCCAACGTCCTGACTTTC. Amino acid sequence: CASSLEGVGQGFSGANVLTF. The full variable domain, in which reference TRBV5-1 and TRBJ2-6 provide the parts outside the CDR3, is KAGVTQTPRYLIKTRGQQVTLSCSPISGHRSVSWYQQTPGQGLQFLFEYFSETQRNKGNFPGRFSGRQFSNSRSEMNVSTLELGDSALYLCASSLEGVGQGFSGANVLTFGAGSRLTVL.

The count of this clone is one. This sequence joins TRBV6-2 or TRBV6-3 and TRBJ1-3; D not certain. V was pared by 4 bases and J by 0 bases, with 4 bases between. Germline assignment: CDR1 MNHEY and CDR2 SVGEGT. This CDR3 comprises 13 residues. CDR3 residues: CASSSGSGNTIYF. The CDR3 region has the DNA TGTGCCAGCAGTTCGGGCTCTGGAAACACCATATATTTT.

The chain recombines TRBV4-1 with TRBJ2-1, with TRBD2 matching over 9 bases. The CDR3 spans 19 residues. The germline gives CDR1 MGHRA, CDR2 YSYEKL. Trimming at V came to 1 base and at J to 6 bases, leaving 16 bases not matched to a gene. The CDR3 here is CASSQVWAAGGPTGNEQFF. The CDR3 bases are TGCGCCAGCAGCCAAGTTTGGGCGGCGGGAGGGCCGACGGGCAATGAGCAGTTCTTC.

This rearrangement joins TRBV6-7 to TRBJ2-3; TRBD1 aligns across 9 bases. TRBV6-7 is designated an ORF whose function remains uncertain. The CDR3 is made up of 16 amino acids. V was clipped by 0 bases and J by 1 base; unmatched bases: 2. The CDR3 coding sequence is TGTGCCAGCAGTTACTCGGACAGGGGAGGCACAGATACGCAGTATTTT. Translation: CASSYSDRGGTDTQYF.

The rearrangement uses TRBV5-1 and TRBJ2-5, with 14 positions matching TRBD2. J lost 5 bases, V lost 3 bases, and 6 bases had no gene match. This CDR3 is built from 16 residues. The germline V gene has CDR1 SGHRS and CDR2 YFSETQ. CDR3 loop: CASSSTSGGAWETQYF. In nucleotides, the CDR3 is TGCGCCAGCAGCTCGACTAGCGGGGGGGCGTGGGAGACCCAGTACTTC. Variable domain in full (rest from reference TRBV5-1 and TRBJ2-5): KAGVTQTPRYLIKTRGQQVTLSCSPISGHRSVSWYQQTPGQGLQFLFEYFSETQRNKGNFPGRFSGRQFSNSRSEMNVSTLELGDSALYLCASSSTSGGAWETQYFGPGTRLLVL.

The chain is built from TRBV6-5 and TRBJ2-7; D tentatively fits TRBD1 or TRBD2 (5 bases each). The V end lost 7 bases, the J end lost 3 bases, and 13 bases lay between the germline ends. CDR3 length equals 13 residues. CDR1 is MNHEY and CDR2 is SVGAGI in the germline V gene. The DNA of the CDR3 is TGTGCCAGCAAAACGAGGGGAATCTACGAGCAGTACTTC. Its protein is CASKTRGIYEQYF.